This TCR beta chain is from a study of T cells in Graves' hyperthyroidism and ophthalmopathy. Notes on the study in general: Ophthalmopathy stood apart from stable hyperthyroidism in a 13 V-J model. The majority of expanded thyroid clonotypes above 0.001 also appeared in blood.

Diagnosis of hyperthyroidism was new in patients aged 18 to 65, and its duration was under 2 months. Exclusions: uncontrolled infection, other autoimmune disease, pregnancy, lactation. The CDR3 is 14 residues long. V was cut by 7 bases and J by 0 bases, with 11 bases left in between. Germline CDR1 and CDR2: KGHDR and SFDVKD. The investigators amplified TCR beta CDR3 regions from RNA transcripts. An initial round of RT-PCR targeting the TCR CDR3 relied on the HTBI primer set. Using its own MiXCR run on the multiplex PCR reads, TCRdb lists one record per CDR3 protein. Among just over 550,000 distinct CDR3 sequences listed, roughly 46% were seen once. This clonotype has at least ten counts. The antigen is undetermined.

Material: peripheral blood or thyroid tissue (not recorded which). The rearrangement joins TRBV24-1 to TRBJ1-1, with unresolved D. The clonotype comes from a young woman with Graves' hyperthyroidism. CDR3 in DNA: TGTGCCACCAGAGATGGACCTTTGAACACTGAAGCTTTCTTT. It codes for CATRDGPLNTEAFF.